Listed below are T cell receptor beta chains from one sample, sequenced in a study of CD8 T cells in ankylosing spondylitis. TCRdb re-called the 5' RACE reads through MiXCR, storing one row per CDR3 protein. The sample includes under 200,000 distinct CDR3 sequences, roughly 10% of them seen just once. What was sequenced was blood, either unsorted or a sorted T cell fraction (not recorded which). These receptors came from a female donor with ankylosing spondylitis or in good health (not recorded which). The CDR3 runs from the conserved cysteine through the conserved F or W. Fields, in order: D gene, J gene, V gene, clone size, CDR3 protein. A D gene is named only where the DNA matches it firmly. Not all rows give a size; the values are once, few, many and, for expanded clones, a class.

D: TRBD2
J: TRBJ2-1
V: TRBV7-2
size: .
CDR3: CASSSSGSSNEQFF

D: .
J: TRBJ2-3
V: TRBV4-3
size: .
CDR3: CASSQDGTPGADTQYF

D: .
J: TRBJ2-1
V: TRBV25-1
size: many
CDR3: CASRGTVGFSYNEQFF

D: .
J: TRBJ1-1
V: TRBV20-1
size: .
CDR3: CSARWGRRGTEAFF

D: TRBD1
J: TRBJ1-3
V: TRBV4-3
size: many
CDR3: CASSQDDRGIGNTIYF

D: TRBD1
J: TRBJ2-7
V: TRBV10-3
size: .
CDR3: CAIDSGQGSYEQYF

D: .
J: TRBJ1-5
V: TRBV5-6
size: .
CDR3: CASSSDQGSDQPQHF

D: TRBD2
J: TRBJ2-1
V: TRBV6-1
size: .
CDR3: CASRVLAGGLNEQFF

D: TRBD2
J: TRBJ2-3
V: TRBV11-2
size: .
CDR3: CASVLAGGADTQYF

D: TRBD1
J: TRBJ2-7
V: TRBV6-2/TRBV6-3
size: .
CDR3: CASSYSRDRGQYDEQYF

D: .
J: TRBJ2-3
V: TRBV4-2
size: .
CDR3: CASSQPTEVPTDTQYF

D: .
J: TRBJ2-3
V: TRBV29-1
size: many
CDR3: CSVPSDNTDTQYF

D: .
J: TRBJ1-1
V: TRBV7-9
size: .
CDR3: CASSLSGDNGAFF

D: .
J: TRBJ2-3
V: TRBV4-2
size: few
CDR3: CASTQPGGTDTQYF

D: .
J: TRBJ1-2
V: TRBV20-1
size: few
CDR3: CSAPLVNYGYTF

D: .
J: TRBJ2-1
V: TRBV30
size: .
CDR3: CAWSVSDEQFF

D: .
J: TRBJ2-4
V: TRBV7-8
size: .
CDR3: CASRASGLAKNIQYF

D: TRBD1
J: TRBJ1-1
V: TRBV6-1
size: few
CDR3: CASSEGQGITEAFF

D: TRBD2
J: TRBJ2-5
V: TRBV2
size: few
CDR3: CASRQTSGLETQYF

D: .
J: TRBJ2-3
V: TRBV11-2
size: .
CDR3: CASSLWSGYNPDTQYF

D: TRBD2
J: TRBJ2-3
V: TRBV29-1
size: .
CDR3: CSVPRLAAHTDTQYF

D: .
J: TRBJ2-7
V: TRBV6-1
size: .
CDR3: CASKEGSSYEQYF

D: TRBD2
J: TRBJ2-3
V: TRBV5-1
size: few
CDR3: CASSLVGLAGSTDTQYF

D: .
J: TRBJ1-1
V: TRBV4-3
size: many
CDR3: CASSQDPDGRTTEAFF

D: .
J: TRBJ2-7
V: TRBV12-3/TRBV12-4
size: many
CDR3: CASSLGQPFGYEQYF

D: TRBD2
J: TRBJ2-1
V: TRBV6-2/TRBV6-3
size: .
CDR3: CASSQKTSGGGEFF

D: .
J: TRBJ2-1
V: TRBV5-1
size: few
CDR3: CASSLGPGSTYNEQFF

D: .
J: TRBJ2-1
V: TRBV7-9
size: many
CDR3: CASSWRVNEQFF

D: TRBD1
J: TRBJ2-3
V: TRBV12-3/TRBV12-4
size: .
CDR3: CASSFGQGELDTQYF

D: TRBD2
J: TRBJ2-1
V: TRBV7-8
size: many
CDR3: CASSLSLAAHNEQFF

D: .
J: TRBJ1-1
V: TRBV7-9
size: medium-sized
CDR3: CASTPSGGWTEAFF

D: TRBD1
J: TRBJ1-1
V: TRBV7-3
size: few
CDR3: CASSPGQGTEAFF

D: .
J: TRBJ2-7
V: TRBV7-9
size: few
CDR3: CASSFGRGVSSYEQYF

D: TRBD1
J: TRBJ2-3
V: TRBV9
size: .
CDR3: CASSPSRGQDTQYF

D: TRBD1
J: TRBJ1-1
V: TRBV12-3/TRBV12-4
size: .
CDR3: CTFSFVVSVDRDGPEAFF

D: .
J: TRBJ1-1
V: TRBV7-9
size: .
CDR3: CASSLASGGNTEAFF